These 20 T cell receptor beta chains originate from one sample sequenced in a study of cytomegalovirus exposure and HLA in healthy donors. Here immunoSEQ multiplex PCR was the method, and the copy in TCRdb shows in-frame clones only, minus some. The sample has 75,000 to 95,000 clones, 95% to 97% seen once. Sequencing was done on a sample of PBMCs. The receptors shown here come from a man between 18 and 35 years old in good health and CMV-seronegative.

The chain carries TRBV13 and TRBJ2-2; a weak D match, TRBD1 (5 bases). V lost 3 bases and J 3 bases, leaving 14 bases between the germline ends. Germline loops: CDR1 PRHDT, CDR2 FYEKMQ (reference sequence). The CDR3 totals 16 residues. The CDR3 loop reads CASSLGPRVHTGELFF. CDR3 DNA sequence: TGTGCCAGCAGCTTGGGTCCCAGGGTACACACCGGGGAGCTGTTTTTT.

Details on this clone: The same CDR3 can be traced to other DNA sequences in this sample. The gene calls are TRBV18 and TRBJ1-1, with D hard to call. The ends were cut back, 0 bases at V and 0 bases at J, with 8 bases in the middle. Germline CDR1 reads KGHSH; CDR2 reads LQKENI. This CDR3 is built from 15 residues. CDR3 coding DNA: TGTGCCAGCTCACCACCGAGAACAGTGAACACTGAAGCTTTCTTT. Its translation is CASSPPRTVNTEAFF.

The chain carries TRBV5-1 and TRBJ2-1; D unresolved. The CDR3 consists of 16 residues. The V and J ends lost 0 bases and 0 bases respectively, with 10 bases between them. Looked up from germline, CDR1 is SGHRS and CDR2 is YFSETQ. The chain's CDR3 is CASSLVATSSYNEQFF. The DNA for the CDR3 is TGCGCCAGCAGCTTGGTGGCGACAAGCTCCTACAATGAGCAGTTCTTC.

This sequence joins TRBV7-9 and TRBJ2-3; no clear D gene. The V end lost 2 bases, the J end lost 0 bases, and 6 bases lay between the germline ends. The CDR3 length is 14 residues. Germline V CDR1 and CDR2: SEHNR, FQNEAQ (reference sequence). In nucleotides, the CDR3 is TGTGCCAGCAGCTTACCCTTCAGCACAGATACGCAGTATTTT. Its translation is CASSLPFSTDTQYF.

The CDR3 DNA follows: TGTGCCAGCAGCGGAGACAGGGGGAACACTGAAGCTTTCTTT. Translating it yields CASSGDRGNTEAFF. The V and J genes are TRBV11-3 and TRBJ1-1; 8 bases are shared with TRBD1. There are 14 residues in the CDR3. Per germline, CDR1 SGHNT and CDR2 YENEEA. V lost 5 bases and J lost 1; bases outside the gene matches: 3.

This clone was found once. V is TRBV7-9 and J is TRBJ1-2; 8 nucleotides agree with TRBD1. CDR1 is SEHNR, CDR2 FQNEAQ, per germline (reference sequence). This CDR3 has 12 residues. Unmatched junction bases numbered 1, after V lost 3 bases and J lost 7 bases. CDR3: CASSFGTGGYTF. The CDR3 nucleotides are TGTGCCAGCAGCTTCGGGACAGGTGGCTACACCTTC. Full variable domain (outside the CDR3, taken from reference TRBV7-9 and TRBJ1-2): DTGVSQNPRHKITKRGQNVTFRCDPISEHNRLYWYRQTLGQGPEFLTYFQNEAQLEKSRLLSDRFSAERPKGSFSTLEIQRTEQGDSAMYLCASSFGTGGYTFGSGTRLTVV.

The rearrangement uses TRBV4-1 and TRBJ2-1; 10 nucleotides line up with TRBD2. This CDR3 comprises 15 residues. Germline V gene sequence: CDR1 MGHRA, CDR2 YSYEKL. V shed 2 bases, J shed 7 bases, and the junction held 5 bases outside the gene matches. The CDR3: CASSQPSGSTNEQFF. The CDR3 DNA reads as TGCGCCAGCAGCCAACCTAGCGGGAGTACGAATGAGCAGTTCTTC.

The chain's CDR3 is CASSPDRVQGNYEQYF. CDR3 in DNA: TGTGCCAGCAGCCCTGACAGGGTTCAGGGAAACTACGAGCAGTACTTC. V is TRBV28 and J is TRBJ2-7; 7 positions match TRBD1. Germline CDR1 reads MDHEN; CDR2 reads SYDVKM. J gave up 3 bases and V 6 bases, and 14 bases lay outside the gene matches. The CDR3 is 16 residues long.

J is TRBJ1-2 and V is TRBV4-1; 10 bases match TRBD1. Germline trimming cut 1 base from V and 0 bases from J; bases unmatched to any gene: 8. CDR3 length equals 18 residues. The germline gives CDR1 MGHRA, CDR2 YSYEKL. CDR3 region: CASSQVRRQGAPNYGYTF. The CDR3 coding sequence is TGCGCCAGCAGCCAAGTTAGGAGACAGGGGGCGCCTAACTATGGCTACACCTTC.

The chain is built from TRBV19 and TRBJ1-5; unclear D gene. The CDR3 runs to 12 residues. With 1 base removed from V and 9 bases from J, the gap between germline ends came to 7 bases. CDR1 and CDR2 (germline): LNHDA, SQIVND (reference sequence). CDR3: CASSIAGWPQHF. The DNA of the CDR3 is TGTGCCAGTAGTATAGCAGGTTGGCCCCAGCATTTT.

This chain connects TRBV6-5 to TRBJ1-1; D uncertain. The V end was cut by 2 bases, the J end by 4 bases, with 5 bases between. There are 12 residues in the CDR3. Per the germline V gene, CDR1 is MNHEY and CDR2 is SVGAGI. The CDR3 DNA sequence: TGTGCCAGCAGTTACGGGAGCACTGAAGCTTTCTTT. Translated, it gives CASSYGSTEAFF.

The chain couples TRBV7-9 to TRBJ1-2; 7 bases line up with TRBD1. V lost 2 bases to trimming and J lost 4 bases; unmatched junction nucleotides: 13. The CDR3 covers 17 residues. CDR1 and CDR2 from the germline V gene are SEHNR and FQNEAQ (reference sequence). This CDR3 is CASSLTRGGPVPYGYTF. Here the CDR3 DNA reads TGTGCCAGCAGCTTAACAAGAGGGGGCCCCGTCCCCTATGGCTACACCTTC. The full variable domain, its missing parts supplied by reference TRBV7-9 and TRBJ1-2, is DTGVSQNPRHKITKRGQNVTFRCDPISEHNRLYWYRQTLGQGPEFLTYFQNEAQLEKSRLLSDRFSAERPKGSFSTLEIQRTEQGDSAMYLCASSLTRGGPVPYGYTFGSGTRLTVV.

V gene TRBV5-6 combines with J gene TRBJ2-7, with 8 bases fitting TRBD2. Trimming took 0 bases from V and 2 from J; bases not matched to a gene: 1. Germline assignment: CDR1 SGHDT and CDR2 YYEEEE. The CDR3 consists of 14 residues. CDR3 in amino acids: CASSLELAAYEQYV. In DNA, the CDR3 is TGTGCCAGCAGCTTGGAACTAGCGGCCTACGAGCAGTACGTC.

The V and J genes are TRBV4-1 and TRBJ2-3; possible D gene TRBD1, 5 bases. CDR1 and CDR2 (germline): MGHRA, YSYEKL. The V gene lost 0 bases and the J gene lost 4 bases, with 8 bases spanning the gap. There are 14 residues in the CDR3. CDR3 nucleotide sequence: TGCGCCAGCAGCCAAGATCCAGGGCCAGATACGCAGTATTTT. Its translation: CASSQDPGPDTQYF.

As DNA, the CDR3 is TGTGCCAGCAGTTACTCAGCGGGAGGGCCTTACAATGAGCAGTTCTTC. It encodes CASSYSAGGPYNEQFF. J is TRBJ2-1 and V is TRBV6-5; 10 nucleotides line up with TRBD2. Germline trimming cut 0 bases from V and 4 bases from J; bases unmatched to any gene: 3. The CDR3 consists of 16 residues. Germline CDR1 and CDR2: MNHEY and SVGAGI.

The chain employs TRBV5-1 and TRBJ2-3; TRBD2 matches at 8 bases. The CDR3 is 15 amino acids. Germline values: CDR1 SGHRS, CDR2 YFSETQ. With 0 bases clipped from V and 6 bases from J, the junction kept 6 bases outside the gene matches. The CDR3 region has the DNA TGCGCCAGCAGCTTGGGGTCGGGAGGGCGGGATACGCAGTATTTT. Residues: CASSLGSGGRDTQYF.

The chain uses TRBV27 and TRBJ2-7; 7 positions agree with TRBD1. V trimming: 8 bases; J trimming: 3 bases; junction bases outside the gene matches: 13. Germline V gene sequence: CDR1 MNHEY, CDR2 SMNVEV (reference sequence). The CDR3 consists of 15 residues. In nucleotides, the CDR3 is TGTGCCAGCTCCTTCCAGGGGGAGAGGATCTACGAGCAGTACTTC. It codes for CASSFQGERIYEQYF.

The CDR3 reads CASSIDGGYSNQPQHF. In DNA form, the CDR3 reads TGTGCCAGTAGTATAGATGGCGGGTATAGCAATCAGCCCCAGCATTTT. The chain joins TRBV19 to TRBJ1-5; D is unclear. The CDR3 spans 16 residues. Germline V CDR1 and CDR2: LNHDA, SQIVND (reference sequence). Trimming cost V 0 bases and J 0 bases, with 9 bases left between them.

The chain couples TRBV7-2 to TRBJ2-1; the match to TRBD1 covers 10 bases. This CDR3 contains 16 residues. V lost 2 bases to trimming and J lost 8 bases; unmatched junction nucleotides: 9. Looked up from germline, CDR1 is SGHTA and CDR2 is FQGNSA. CDR3 protein: CASSLWGQGFRDEQFF. In DNA form, the CDR3 reads TGTGCCAGCAGCTTATGGGGACAGGGGTTTAGGGATGAGCAGTTCTTC.

This chain uses TRBV7-8 with TRBJ2-1; tentative D call: TRBD2 (7 bases). V was pared by 6 bases and J by 7 bases, with 16 bases between. The CDR3 consists of 14 residues. CDR1 SGHVS and CDR2 FQNEAQ come from the germline V gene. The chain's CDR3 is CASRPWGRGNEQFF. CDR3 DNA sequence: TGTGCCAGCAGGCCTTGGGGGCGGGGGAATGAGCAGTTCTTC.